This TCR beta chain was documented in a study of shared clonotypes between healthy human individuals. Sequencing was performed with immunoSEQ multiplex PCR; in TCRdb, only in-frame clones are kept and a portion is missing. The table has about 2 million clones, roughly 95% seen once. V dropped 5 bases and J dropped 3 bases, with 4 bases sitting between them. This CDR3 has 11 residues. CDR1 is DFQATT and CDR2 is SNEGSKA in the germline V gene (reference sequence). Terminally differentiated effector memory CD45RA+ cells were excluded from the naive CD8 cells, which were CD45RO-negative and positively selected for CCR7. With respect to this clone: In the same sample, other DNA sequences code for this CDR3.

The specimen was naive CD8+ T cells sorted from blood. This sequence was found in a man between 18 and 35 years old in good health. The V and J genes are TRBV20-1 and TRBJ2-2; D unclear. CDR3 DNA sequence: TGCAGTGCTCTCTACACCGGGGAGCTGTTTTTT. Its translation: CSALYTGELFF.